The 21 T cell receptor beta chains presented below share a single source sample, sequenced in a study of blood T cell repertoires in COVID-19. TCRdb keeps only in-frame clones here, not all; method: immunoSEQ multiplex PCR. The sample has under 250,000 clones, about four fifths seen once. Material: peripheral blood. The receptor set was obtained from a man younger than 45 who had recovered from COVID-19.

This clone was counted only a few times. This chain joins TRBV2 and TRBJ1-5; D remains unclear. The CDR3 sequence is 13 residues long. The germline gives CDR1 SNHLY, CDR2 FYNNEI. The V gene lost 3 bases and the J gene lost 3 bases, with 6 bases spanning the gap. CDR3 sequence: CASSETFNQPQHF. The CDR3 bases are TGTGCCAGCAGTGAGACATTCAATCAGCCCCAGCATTTT. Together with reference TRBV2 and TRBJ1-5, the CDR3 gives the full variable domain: EPEVTQTPSHQVTQMGQEVILRCVPISNHLYFYWYRQILGQKVEFLVSFYNNEISEKSEIFDDQFSVERPDGSNFTLKIRSTKLEDSAMYFCASSETFNQPQHFGDGTRLSIL.

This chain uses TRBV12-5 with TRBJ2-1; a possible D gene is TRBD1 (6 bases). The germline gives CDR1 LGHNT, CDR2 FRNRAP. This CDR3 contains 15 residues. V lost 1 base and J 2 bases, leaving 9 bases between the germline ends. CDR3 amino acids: CASGLGQATYNEQFF. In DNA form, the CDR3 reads TGTGCTAGTGGTTTGGGACAGGCCACCTACAATGAGCAGTTCTTC. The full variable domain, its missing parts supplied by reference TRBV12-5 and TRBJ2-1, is DARVTQTPRHKVTEMGQEVTMRCQPILGHNTVFWYRQTMMQGLELLAYFRNRAPLDDSGMPKDRFSAEMPDATLATLKIQPSEPRDSAVYFCASGLGQATYNEQFFGPGTRLTVL.

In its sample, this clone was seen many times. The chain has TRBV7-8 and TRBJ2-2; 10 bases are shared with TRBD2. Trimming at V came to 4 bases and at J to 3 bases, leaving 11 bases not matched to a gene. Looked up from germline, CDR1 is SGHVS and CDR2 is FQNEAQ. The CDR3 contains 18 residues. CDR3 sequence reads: CASSSALPGLAYTGELFF. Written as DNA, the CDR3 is TGTGCCAGCAGCTCCGCCCTGCCGGGACTAGCGTACACCGGGGAGCTGTTTTTT.

CDR3 amino acids: CASSLGRAGREKLFF. The DNA for the CDR3 is TGTGCCAGCAGCTTAGGCCGGGCAGGGCGGGAAAAACTGTTTTTT. V gene TRBV13 combines with J gene TRBJ1-4, with D perhaps matching TRBD1 (5 bases). The CDR3 totals 15 residues. The V gene lost 0 bases and the J gene lost 8 bases, with 13 bases spanning the gap. In germline, CDR1 is PRHDT, CDR2 FYEKMQ (reference sequence).

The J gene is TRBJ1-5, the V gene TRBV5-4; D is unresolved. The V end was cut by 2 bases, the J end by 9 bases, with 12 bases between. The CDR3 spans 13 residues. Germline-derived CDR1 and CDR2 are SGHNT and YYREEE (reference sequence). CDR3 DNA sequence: TGTGCCAGCAGCTTAGAGGGTGCTGGGCCCCAGCATTTT. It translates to CASSLEGAGPQHF.

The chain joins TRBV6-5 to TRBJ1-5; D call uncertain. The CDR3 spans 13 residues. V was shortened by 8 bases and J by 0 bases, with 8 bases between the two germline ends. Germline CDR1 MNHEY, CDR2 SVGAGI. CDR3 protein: CASGESSNQPQHF. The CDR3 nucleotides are TGTGCCAGCGGAGAGAGTAGCAATCAGCCCCAGCATTTT.

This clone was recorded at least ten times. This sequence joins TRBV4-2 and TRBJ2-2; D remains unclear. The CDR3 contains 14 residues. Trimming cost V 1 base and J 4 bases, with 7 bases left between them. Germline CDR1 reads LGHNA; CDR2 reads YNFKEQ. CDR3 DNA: TGTGCCAGCAGCCAAGCAAGCATCACCGGGGAGCTGTTTTTT. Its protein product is CASSQASITGELFF.

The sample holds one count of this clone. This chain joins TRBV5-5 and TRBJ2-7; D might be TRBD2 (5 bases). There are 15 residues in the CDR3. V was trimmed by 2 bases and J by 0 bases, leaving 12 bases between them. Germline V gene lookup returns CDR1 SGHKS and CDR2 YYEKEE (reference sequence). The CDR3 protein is CASSLAGLASYEQYF. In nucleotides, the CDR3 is TGTGCCAGCAGCTTAGCAGGCCTAGCCTCCTACGAGCAGTACTTC.

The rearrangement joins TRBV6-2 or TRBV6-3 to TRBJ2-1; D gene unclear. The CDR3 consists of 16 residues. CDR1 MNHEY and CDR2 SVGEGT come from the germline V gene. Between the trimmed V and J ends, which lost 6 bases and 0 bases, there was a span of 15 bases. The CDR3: CASSSLDASSYNEQFF. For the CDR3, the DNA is TGTGCCAGCAGCTCCCTCGACGCTAGCTCCTACAATGAGCAGTTCTTC.

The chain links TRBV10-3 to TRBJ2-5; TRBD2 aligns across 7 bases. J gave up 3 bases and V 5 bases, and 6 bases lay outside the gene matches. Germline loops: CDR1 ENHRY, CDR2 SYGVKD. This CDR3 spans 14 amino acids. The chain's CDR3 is CAISQRGGEETQYF. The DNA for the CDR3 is TGTGCCATCAGTCAGCGGGGCGGGGAAGAGACCCAGTACTTC.

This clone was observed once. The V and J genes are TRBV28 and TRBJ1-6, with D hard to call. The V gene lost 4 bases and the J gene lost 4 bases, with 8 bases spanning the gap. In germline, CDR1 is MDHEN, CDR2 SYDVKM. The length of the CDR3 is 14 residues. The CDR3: CASSYYSYNSPLHF. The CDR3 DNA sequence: TGTGCCAGCAGTTATTATTCTTATAATTCACCCCTCCACTTT.

As DNA, the CDR3 is TGTGCCAGCAGCTTAGAGGCGGGGGGGCGCAATGAGCAGTTCTTC. Translated: CASSLEAGGRNEQFF. This chain joins TRBV11-3 and TRBJ2-1, with TRBD2 matching over 9 bases. The CDR3 has 15 amino acids. CDR1 and CDR2 from the germline V gene are SGHNT and YENEEA. Germline trimming cut 0 bases from V and 6 bases from J; bases unmatched to any gene: 3.

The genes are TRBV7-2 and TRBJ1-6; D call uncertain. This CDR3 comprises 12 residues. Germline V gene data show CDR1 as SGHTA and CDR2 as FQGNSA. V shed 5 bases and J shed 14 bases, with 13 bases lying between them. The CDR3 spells CASSLNRESLHF. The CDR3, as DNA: TGTGCCAGCAGCCTAAACCGGGAGTCCCTCCACTTT.

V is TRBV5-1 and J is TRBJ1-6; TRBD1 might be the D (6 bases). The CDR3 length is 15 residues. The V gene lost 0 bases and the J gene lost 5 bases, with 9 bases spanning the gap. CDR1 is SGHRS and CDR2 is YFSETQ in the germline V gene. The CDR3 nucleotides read TGCGCCAGCAGCTTGGAACAGGGACATAATTCACCCCTCCACTTT. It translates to CASSLEQGHNSPLHF.

The DNA of the CDR3 is TGTGCCAGCTCTCGGAACCTAGCGGGGGACTCTGGGGCCAACGTCCTGACTTTC. Translation gives CASSRNLAGDSGANVLTF. The rearrangement links TRBV18 to TRBJ2-6; 10 positions agree with TRBD2. J gave up 0 bases and V 6 bases, and 8 bases lay outside the gene matches. Germline V gene data show CDR1 as KGHSH and CDR2 as LQKENI. There are 18 residues in the CDR3.

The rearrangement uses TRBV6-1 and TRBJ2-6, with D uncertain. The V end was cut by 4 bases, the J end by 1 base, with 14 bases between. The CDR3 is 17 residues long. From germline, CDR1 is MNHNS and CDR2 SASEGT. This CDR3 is CASSASPIESGANVLTF. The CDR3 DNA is TGTGCCAGCAGTGCCTCCCCCATAGAATCTGGGGCCAACGTCCTGACTTTC.

The CDR3 here is CASSEVGDRGRYEQYV. DNA of the CDR3: TGTGCCAGCAGTGAAGTAGGGGACAGGGGGCGTTACGAGCAGTACGTC. The chain uses TRBV6-1 and TRBJ2-7; 12 bases agree with TRBD1. The CDR3 is made up of 16 amino acids. Germline-derived CDR1 and CDR2 are MNHNS and SASEGT. Trimming at V came to 1 base and at J to 4 bases, leaving 5 bases not matched to a gene.

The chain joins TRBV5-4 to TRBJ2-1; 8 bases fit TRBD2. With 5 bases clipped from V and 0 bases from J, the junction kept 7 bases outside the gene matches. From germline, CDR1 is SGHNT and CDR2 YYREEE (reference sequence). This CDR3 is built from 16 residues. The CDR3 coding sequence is TGTGCCAGCAGGATGGGACTAGGGAGCTCCTACAATGAGCAGTTCTTC. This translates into CASRMGLGSSYNEQFF.

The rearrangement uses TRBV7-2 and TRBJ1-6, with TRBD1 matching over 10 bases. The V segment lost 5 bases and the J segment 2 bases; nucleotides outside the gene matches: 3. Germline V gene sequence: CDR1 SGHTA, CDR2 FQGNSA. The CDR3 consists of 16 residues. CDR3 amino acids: CASSGQGGTYNSPLHF. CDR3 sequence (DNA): TGTGCCAGCAGCGGACAGGGGGGCACCTATAATTCACCCCTCCACTTT. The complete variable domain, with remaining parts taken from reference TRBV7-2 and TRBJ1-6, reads GAGVSQSPSNKVTEKGKDVELRCDPISGHTALYWYRQSLGQGLEFLIYFQGNSAPDKSGLPSDRFSAERTGGSVSTLTIQRTQQEDSAVYLCASSGQGGTYNSPLHFGNGTRLTVT.

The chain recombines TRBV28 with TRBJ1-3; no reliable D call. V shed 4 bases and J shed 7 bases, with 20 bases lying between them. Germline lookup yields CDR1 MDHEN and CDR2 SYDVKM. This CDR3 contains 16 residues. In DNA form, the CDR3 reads TGTGCCAGCAGTTCCGCCGCATTAGTGGGGAGGAACACCATATATTTT. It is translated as CASSSAALVGRNTIYF.

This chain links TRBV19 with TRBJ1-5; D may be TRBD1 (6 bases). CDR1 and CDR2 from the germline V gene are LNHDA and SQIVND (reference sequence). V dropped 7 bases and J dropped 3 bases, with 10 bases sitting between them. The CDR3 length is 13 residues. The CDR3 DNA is TGTGCCAGTAAAACAGGGAACAATCAGCCCCAGCATTTT. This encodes CASKTGNNQPQHF.